These 8 T cell receptor beta chains share one sample of origin, sequenced in a study of blood T cell repertoires in COVID-19 (dated by TCRdb to the early 2020s). Preparation of the library involved the immunoSEQ multiplex PCR assay. TCRdb re-hosts the immuneACCESS table, in-frame sequences only. Its copies lack some clones; in the studies checked, an unresolved V gene accounts for under half of them, and the cause for the rest is not known. For this sample the table gives roughly 230,000 clones, of which about 91% were detected only once. The top ten constitute roughly 4.5% of the sample. Sequenced sample: peripheral blood. These TCRs come from a woman aged 40 to 50 who had recovered from COVID-19.

The rearrangement uses TRBV28 and TRBJ1-6; D may be TRBD1 (5 bases). The germline V gene has CDR1 MDHEN and CDR2 SYDVKM. Trimming stripped 6 bases from V and 5 bases from J, with 20 bases between. The CDR3 loop spans 17 amino acids. CDR3 sequence reads: CASSSPMGRVDNSPLHF. CDR3 DNA: TGTGCCAGCAGCTCTCCGATGGGCAGGGTGGATAATTCACCCCTCCACTTT.

J is TRBJ1-3 and V is TRBV9; TRBD1 might be the D (6 bases). Deletions cut 4 bases from V and 4 bases from J, with 21 bases between. Germline CDR1 and CDR2: SGDLS and YYNGEE. This CDR3 spans 17 amino acids. CDR3 coding DNA: TGTGCCAGCAGCACACATCCGGGGGGACAAGCCGGAAACACCATATATTTT. It translates to CASSTHPGGQAGNTIYF.

The chain recombines TRBV19 with TRBJ2-1, with 8 bases identical to TRBD1. CDR1 and CDR2 (germline): LNHDA, SQIVND (reference sequence). This CDR3 has 15 amino acids. V shed 3 bases and J 4 bases; nucleotides not matched to a gene: 5. Here the CDR3 DNA reads TGTGCCAGTAGTATCGCGCAGGGGGCTTACAATGAGCAGTTCTTC. Amino acids: CASSIAQGAYNEQFF.

The chain uses TRBV9 and TRBJ2-1; 10 positions agree with TRBD2. J gave up 4 bases and V 0 bases, and 7 bases lay outside the gene matches. From germline, CDR1 is SGDLS and CDR2 YYNGEE. This CDR3 is built from 17 residues. This CDR3 reads CASSVGVAGGLYNEQFF. The CDR3 DNA is TGTGCCAGCAGCGTAGGGGTAGCGGGAGGCCTATACAATGAGCAGTTCTTC.

The chain couples TRBV10-1 to TRBJ2-3, with D possibly TRBD1 on 6 matching bases. Trimming stripped 2 bases from V and 4 bases from J, with 10 bases between. This CDR3 contains 14 residues. The germline gives CDR1 WNHNN, CDR2 SYGVQD (reference sequence). The CDR3 is CASSEGGASDTQYF. The CDR3 nucleotides read TGCGCCAGCAGTGAGGGGGGCGCGTCAGATACGCAGTATTTT.

The chain joins TRBV27 to TRBJ1-2; 7 positions match TRBD1. V shed 6 bases and J 4 bases; nucleotides not matched to a gene: 8. This CDR3 contains 14 residues. In germline, CDR1 is MNHEY, CDR2 SMNVEV (reference sequence). CDR3 sequence (DNA): TGTGCCAGCAGCTATTCCGGGACAGTCTATGGCTACACCTTC. Its translation is CASSYSGTVYGYTF.

This rearrangement joins TRBV5-4 to TRBJ1-2, with a possible D match to TRBD1 (5 bases). This CDR3 comprises 14 residues. Germline CDR1 and CDR2: SGHNT and YYREEE (reference sequence). Trimming took off 1 base at V and 4 bases at J, with 11 bases between the two ends. CDR3 loop: CASSLQGRPYGYTF. In DNA, the CDR3 is TGTGCCAGCAGCTTGCAGGGCAGACCCTATGGCTACACCTTC.

The chain has TRBV10-1 and TRBJ2-2; 12 bases agree with TRBD2. J was trimmed by 6 bases and V by 8 bases; bases with no gene match: 4. The CDR3 runs 14 residues. The germline CDR1 and CDR2 sequences are WNHNN and SYGVQD (reference sequence). The CDR3 spells CASGLAGRPGELFF. CDR3 coding DNA: TGCGCCAGCGGACTAGCGGGGCGTCCCGGGGAGCTGTTTTTT.